These 15 T cell receptor beta chains came from one sample sequenced in a study of cytomegalovirus exposure and HLA in healthy donors. Primers for the PCR totalled 60 Vbeta and 13 Jbeta. The data were produced by immunoSEQ multiplex PCR, yet TCRdb's version contains in-frame clones alone and is incomplete. This repertoire shows 100,000 to 150,000 clones, around 9% found once; its top ten account for 5.5%. The sample was PBMCs. These TCRs come from a man aged 35 to 55 in good health and CMV-seronegative.

This clone was found a few times. J is TRBJ2-1 and V is TRBV10-3; D is possibly TRBD2 (5 bases). The CDR3 sequence is 12 residues long. The V end was cut by 11 bases, the J end by 7 bases, with 15 bases between. The germline V gene encodes CDR1 ENHRY and CDR2 SYGVKD. The CDR3 DNA reads TGTGCCTCCCGTGGGCCGGGGAATGAGCAGTTCTTC. Translated, it gives CASRGPGNEQFF.

This clone appeared once. The chain uses TRBV6-5 and TRBJ2-1; 7 positions agree with TRBD2. The V segment lost 5 bases and the J segment 8 bases; nucleotides outside the gene matches: 12. CDR3 length: 15 residues. CDR1 is MNHEY and CDR2 is SVGAGI in the germline V gene. The CDR3 DNA reads TGTGCCAGCAGTGCTGATAGCGGGCTCAAGGATGAGCAGTTCTTC. Its translation is CASSADSGLKDEQFF.

The chain is built from TRBV19 and TRBJ1-5; D gene unclear. The CDR3 is 13 amino acids. Germline CDR1 and CDR2: LNHDA and SQIVND (reference sequence). V shed 3 bases and J shed 4 bases, with 7 bases lying between them. In nucleotides, the CDR3 is TGTGCCAGTAGTATGAACGGGAATCAGCCCCAGCATTTT. Amino acids: CASSMNGNQPQHF.

This clone was detected only a few times. This sequence joins TRBV11-2 and TRBJ1-6; 8 bases map to TRBD1. The V gene end was trimmed by 5 bases and the J gene end by 6 bases; junction bases not matched to a gene: 9. This CDR3 spans 16 amino acids. Per germline, CDR1 SGHAT and CDR2 FQNNGV. As DNA, the CDR3 is TGTGCCAGCAGCGGACAGGGCGGAAGGTTTAATTCACCCCTCCACTTT. Protein product: CASSGQGGRFNSPLHF.

V is TRBV13 and J is TRBJ2-5; 8 bases are shared with TRBD1. Germline V gene lookup returns CDR1 PRHDT and CDR2 FYEKMQ (reference sequence). The CDR3 extends over 14 amino acids. V trimming: 3 bases; J trimming: 5 bases; junction bases outside the gene matches: 5. The CDR3 is CASSFPTGAETQYF. CDR3 bases: TGTGCCAGCAGCTTCCCGACAGGGGCTGAGACCCAGTACTTC.

Only a few counts were recorded for this clone. The genes are TRBV30 and TRBJ1-2, with 7 bases that match TRBD1. V dropped 1 base and J dropped 2; count of bases not matched to a gene: 4. The CDR3 contains 14 residues. Germline V gene lookup returns CDR1 GTSNPN and CDR2 SVGIG (reference sequence). The CDR3 DNA reads TGTGCCTGGAGTGGGGCAGGGGGGAACTATGGCTACACCTTC. Protein sequence: CAWSGAGGNYGYTF.

This clone has just a few counts. The rearrangement joins TRBV5-1 to TRBJ2-1, with TRBD2 as a possible D gene (6 bases). CDR1 is SGHRS and CDR2 is YFSETQ in the germline V gene. V was pared by 4 bases and J by 4 bases, with 9 bases between. This CDR3 is 13 amino acids long. For the CDR3, the DNA is TGCGCCAGCAGCCGGGACTTATACAATGAGCAGTTCTTC. Its protein is CASSRDLYNEQFF.

This clone was detected only a few times. This chain joins TRBV5-6 and TRBJ2-7, with unresolved D. Trimming took 0 bases from V and 2 from J, leaving 9 bases between them. The CDR3 loop spans 14 amino acids. Germline-derived CDR1 and CDR2 are SGHDT and YYEEEE. CDR3 DNA: TGTGCCAGCAGCTTGGTGGGCGCACCCTACGAGCAGTACTTC. It encodes CASSLVGAPYEQYF.

The genes are TRBV9 and TRBJ2-7; 7 positions match TRBD2. Losses at the gene ends were 4 bases for V and 7 bases for J; bases not matched to a gene: 14. The CDR3 is 15 residues long. Per germline, CDR1 SGDLS and CDR2 YYNGEE. CDR3 nucleotide sequence: TGTGCCAGCAGCAAAGGGACTACAGCCCTGGGGGAGCAGTACTTC. Protein sequence: CASSKGTTALGEQYF.

This clone turned up a few times. The chain uses TRBV7-2 and TRBJ1-5; 8 bases agree with TRBD1. From germline, CDR1 is SGHTA and CDR2 FQGNSA. The junction had 5 bases not matched to a gene; V was cut back by 4 bases and J by 0 bases. The CDR3 extends over 16 amino acids. CDR3 nucleotides: TGTGCCAGCAGCTCCGGGACAGGACATAGCAATCAGCCCCAGCATTTT. Translation gives CASSSGTGHSNQPQHF.

To note about this clone: Other DNA sequences in this specimen translate into the identical CDR3. The chain has TRBV6-5 and TRBJ2-6; 7 positions agree with TRBD1. The junction had 3 bases not matched to a gene; V was cut back by 6 bases and J by 7 bases. The CDR3 sequence is 13 residues long. The germline V gene has CDR1 MNHEY and CDR2 SVGAGI. CDR3 in DNA: TGTGCCAGCAGGTCAGGGGGAGCCAACGTCCTGACTTTC. Residues: CASRSGGANVLTF.

The J gene is TRBJ2-1, the V gene TRBV6-1, with a possible D match to TRBD2 (5 bases). Germline V gives CDR1 MNHNS, CDR2 SASEGT. The CDR3 totals 14 residues. V shed 5 bases and J shed 6 bases, with 14 bases lying between them. The CDR3 bases are TGTGCCAGCAGTCAAACTAGGCTGGGCAATGAGCAGTTCTTC. It translates to CASSQTRLGNEQFF.

A few counts support this clone. The chain has TRBV21-1 and TRBJ2-5; TRBD1, the D gene given by the table, was not confirmed from the DNA. TRBV21-1 is a pseudogene. This CDR3 contains 12 residues. The DNA of the CDR3 is TGTGCCAGCAGCAAACATCAAGAGACCCAGTACTTC. It codes for CASSKHQETQYF.

V usage is TRBV5-6 and J usage is TRBJ2-5; 7 bases map to TRBD2. The CDR3 runs 15 residues. Germline CDR1 and CDR2: SGHDT and YYEEEE. V dropped 1 base and J dropped 5; count of bases not matched to a gene: 8. The CDR3 sequence: CASSLSLAVGETQYF. The CDR3 DNA reads TGTGCCAGCAGCTTGTCGCTAGCGGTGGGGGAGACCCAGTACTTC. The entire variable domain, with the rest obtained from reference TRBV5-6 and TRBJ2-5, is as follows: DAGVTQSPTHLIKTRGQQVTLRCSPKSGHDTVSWYQQALGQGPQFIFQYYEEEERQRGNFPDRFSGHQFPNYSSELNVNALLLGDSALYLCASSLSLAVGETQYFGPGTRLLVL.

This chain joins TRBV5-1 and TRBJ2-2, with 7 nucleotides matching TRBD1. Germline CDR1 SGHRS, CDR2 YFSETQ. The CDR3 contains 15 residues. The ends lost 4 bases at V and 4 bases at J; junction bases unmatched: 7. The DNA for the CDR3 is TGCGCCAGCAGCGATACCGGGACAGCCACCGGGGAGCTGTTTTTT. This codes for CASSDTGTATGELFF.